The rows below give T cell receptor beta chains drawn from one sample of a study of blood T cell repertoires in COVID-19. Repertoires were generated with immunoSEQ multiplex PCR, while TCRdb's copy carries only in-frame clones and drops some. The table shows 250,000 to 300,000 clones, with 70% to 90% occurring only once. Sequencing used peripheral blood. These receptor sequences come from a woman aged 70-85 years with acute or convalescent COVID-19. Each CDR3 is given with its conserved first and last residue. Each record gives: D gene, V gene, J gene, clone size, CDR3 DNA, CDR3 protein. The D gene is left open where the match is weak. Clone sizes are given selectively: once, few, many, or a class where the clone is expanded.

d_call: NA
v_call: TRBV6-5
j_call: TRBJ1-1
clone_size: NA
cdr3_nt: TGTGCCAGCAGCCTACCTGGTACTGAAGCTTTCTTT
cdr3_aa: CASSLPGTEAFF

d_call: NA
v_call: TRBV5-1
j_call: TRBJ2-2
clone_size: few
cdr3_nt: TGCGCCAGCTGGGGAGACGGGGAGCTGTTTTTT
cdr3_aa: CASWGDGELFF

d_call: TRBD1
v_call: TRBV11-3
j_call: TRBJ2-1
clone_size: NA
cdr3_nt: TGTGCCAGCAGCTCCGGACAGGGGGACTCCTACAATGAGCAGTTCTTC
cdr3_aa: CASSSGQGDSYNEQFF

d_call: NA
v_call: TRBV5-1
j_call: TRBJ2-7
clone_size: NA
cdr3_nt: TGCGCCAGCAGCTTGAGGGGCAGGGCCATACGAGGTTGGTACGAGCAGTACTTC
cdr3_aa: CASSLRGRAIRGWYEQYF

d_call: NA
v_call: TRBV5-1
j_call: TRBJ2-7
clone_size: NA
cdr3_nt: TGCGCCAGCAGCTTAATTAGTGTCCCAGGGGAGCAGTACTTC
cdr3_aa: CASSLISVPGEQYF

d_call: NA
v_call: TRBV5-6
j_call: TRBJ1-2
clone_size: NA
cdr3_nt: TGTGCCAGCAGCTCTTGGCGTATTACAGCTAACTATGGCTACACCTTC
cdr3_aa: CASSSWRITANYGYTF

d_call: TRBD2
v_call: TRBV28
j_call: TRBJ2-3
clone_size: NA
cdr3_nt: TGTGCCAGCAGTTTGGCGGGGGGCAGCACAGATACGCAGTATTTT
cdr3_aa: CASSLAGGSTDTQYF

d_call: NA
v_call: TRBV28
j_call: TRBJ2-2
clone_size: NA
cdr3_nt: TGTGCCTCCGCCTCGGGGGGCGCGGGCACCGGGGAGCTGTTTTTT
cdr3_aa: CASASGGAGTGELFF

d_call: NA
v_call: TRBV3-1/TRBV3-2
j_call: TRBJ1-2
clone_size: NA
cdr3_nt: TGTGCCAGCAGCCCAGGGTTATTTGACTATGGCTACACCTTC
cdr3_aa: CASSPGLFDYGYTF

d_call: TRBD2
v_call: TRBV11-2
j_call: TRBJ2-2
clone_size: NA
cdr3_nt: TGTGCCAGCAGCCGGGGGGGGTTCCCCGCCGGGGAGCTGTTTTTT
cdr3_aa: CASSRGGFPAGELFF

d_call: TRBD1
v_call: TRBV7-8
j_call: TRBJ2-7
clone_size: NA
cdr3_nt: TGTGCCAGCGGCCGACAGGGACAGAACTACGAGCAGTACTTC
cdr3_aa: CASGRQGQNYEQYF

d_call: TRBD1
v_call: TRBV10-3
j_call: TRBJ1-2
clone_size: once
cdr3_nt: TGTGCCATCAGTGAGGCTGGTGGGACAGGGGTGGGCAACTATGGCTACACCTTC
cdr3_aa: CAISEAGGTGVGNYGYTF

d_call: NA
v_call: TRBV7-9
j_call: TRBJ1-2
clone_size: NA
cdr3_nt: TGTGCCAGCAGCTTATGGGACTCTGGCTACACCTTC
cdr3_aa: CASSLWDSGYTF

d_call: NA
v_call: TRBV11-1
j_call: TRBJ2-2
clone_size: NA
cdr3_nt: TGTGCCAGCAGCTTAGTCACGAACACCGGGGAGCTGTTTTTT
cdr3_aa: CASSLVTNTGELFF

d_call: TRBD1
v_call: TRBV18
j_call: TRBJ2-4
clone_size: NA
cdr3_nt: TGTGCCAGCGCCGGACAGGGACATAAAGACATTCAGTACTTC
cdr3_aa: CASAGQGHKDIQYF

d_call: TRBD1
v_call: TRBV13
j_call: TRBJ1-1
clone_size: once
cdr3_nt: TGTGCCAGCAGCCCGAGGGACAGGGTCTGGACTGAAGCTTTCTTT
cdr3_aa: CASSPRDRVWTEAFF

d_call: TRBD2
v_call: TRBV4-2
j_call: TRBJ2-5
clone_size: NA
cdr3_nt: TGTGCCAGCAGCCAAGCCTCGGTGAGAGCGGGGGACCAAGAGACCCAGTACTTC
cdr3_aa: CASSQASVRAGDQETQYF

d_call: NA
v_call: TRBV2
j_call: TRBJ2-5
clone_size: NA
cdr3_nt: TGTGCCAGCAGTAGACCCCGGGAGGAGACCCAGTACTTC
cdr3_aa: CASSRPREETQYF

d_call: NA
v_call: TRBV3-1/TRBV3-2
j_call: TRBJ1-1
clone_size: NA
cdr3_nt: TGTGCCAGCAGCCCCACGGGGAACACTGAAGCTTTCTTT
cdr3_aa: CASSPTGNTEAFF

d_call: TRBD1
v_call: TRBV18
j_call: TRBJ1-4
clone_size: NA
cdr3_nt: TGTGCCAGCTCACCACCGGCGACAGGGAAGAAACTGTTTTTT
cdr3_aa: CASSPPATGKKLFF

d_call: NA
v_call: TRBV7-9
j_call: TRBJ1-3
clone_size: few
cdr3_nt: TGTGCCAGCAGCTTAGGACTGACTGGAAACACCATATATTTT
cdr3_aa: CASSLGLTGNTIYF

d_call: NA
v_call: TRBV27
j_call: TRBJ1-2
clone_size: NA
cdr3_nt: TGTGCCATCACCCCTCCGGACGGACAAGACTATGGCTACACCTTC
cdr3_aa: CAITPPDGQDYGYTF

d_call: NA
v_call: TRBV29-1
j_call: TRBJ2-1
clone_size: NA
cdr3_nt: TGCAGCGTTATCTCAGGGTTTTTGCAGTTCTTC
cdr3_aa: CSVISGFLQFF

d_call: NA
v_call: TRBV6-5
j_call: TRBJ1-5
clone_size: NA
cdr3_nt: TGTGCCAGCAGCCGACCCCGGGGAGGGCCCCAGCATTTT
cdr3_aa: CASSRPRGGPQHF

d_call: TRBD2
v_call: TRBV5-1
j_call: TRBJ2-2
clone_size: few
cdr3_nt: TGCGCCAGCAGCTTGACTAGCGACACCGGGGAGCTGTTTTTT
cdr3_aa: CASSLTSDTGELFF

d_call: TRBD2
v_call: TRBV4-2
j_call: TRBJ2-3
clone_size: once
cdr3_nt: TGTCCCCCCAGCCACCCACGACGGGGGGGCACAGATACGCAGTATTTT
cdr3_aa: CPPSHPRRGGTDTQYF

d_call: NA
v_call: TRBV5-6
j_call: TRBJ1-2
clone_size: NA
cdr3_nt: TGTGCCAGCAGCTTGGACCCGGGGGACTATGGCTACACCTTC
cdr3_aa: CASSLDPGDYGYTF

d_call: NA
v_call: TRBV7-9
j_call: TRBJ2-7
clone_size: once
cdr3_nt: TGTGCCAGCAGCTTGGCAGGGTTCTACGAGCAGTACTTC
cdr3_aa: CASSLAGFYEQYF

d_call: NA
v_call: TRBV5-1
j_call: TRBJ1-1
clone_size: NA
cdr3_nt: TGCGCCAGCAGCTTCGAGGGACACAGAGCTTTCTTT
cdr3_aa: CASSFEGHRAFF

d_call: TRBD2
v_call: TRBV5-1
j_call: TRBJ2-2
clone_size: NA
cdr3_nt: TGCGCCAGCAGCTTCTACGGGGGGACGAACACCGGGGAGCTGTTTTTT
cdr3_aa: CASSFYGGTNTGELFF

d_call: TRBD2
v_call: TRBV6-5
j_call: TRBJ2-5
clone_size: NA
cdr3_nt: TGTGCCAGCAGCCGCCGGGGGGAGGCGCAAGAGACCCAGTACTTC
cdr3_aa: CASSRRGEAQETQYF

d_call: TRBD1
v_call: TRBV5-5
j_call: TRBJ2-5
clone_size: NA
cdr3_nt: TGTGCCAGCAGCTTACAGGGGGAGGAGACCCAGTACTTC
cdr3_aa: CASSLQGEETQYF

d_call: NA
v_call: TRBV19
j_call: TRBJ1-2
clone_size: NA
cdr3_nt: TGTGCCAGTCGGAGAACAACGACCGGGACAACCTCCTATGGCTACACCTTC
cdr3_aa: CASRRTTTGTTSYGYTF

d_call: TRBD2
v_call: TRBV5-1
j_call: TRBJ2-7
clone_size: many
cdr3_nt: TGCGCCAGCAGCTGGCGGGGGGGCGAGAGTTACGAGCAGTACTTC
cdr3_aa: CASSWRGGESYEQYF

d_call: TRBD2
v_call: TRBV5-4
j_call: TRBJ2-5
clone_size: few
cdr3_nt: TGTGCCAGCAGCGTTAGCGGGGGTGCCGAAGAGACCCAGTACTTC
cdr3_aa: CASSVSGGAEETQYF

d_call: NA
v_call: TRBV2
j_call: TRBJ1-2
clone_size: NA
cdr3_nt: TGTGCCAGCAGTCGGGCACAGGGCGGGGGCTACACCTTC
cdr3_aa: CASSRAQGGGYTF

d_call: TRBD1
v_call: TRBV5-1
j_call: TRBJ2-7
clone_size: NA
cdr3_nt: TGCGCCAGCAGCTTGACAACAGGGGTTACCTACGAGCAGTACTTC
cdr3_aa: CASSLTTGVTYEQYF

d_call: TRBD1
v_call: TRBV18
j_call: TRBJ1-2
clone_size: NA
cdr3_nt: TGTGCCAGCTCACCACCGTATCTCGCGACAGGGGGCCGTGGCTACACCTTC
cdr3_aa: CASSPPYLATGGRGYTF

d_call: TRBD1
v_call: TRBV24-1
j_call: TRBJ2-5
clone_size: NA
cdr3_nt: TGTGCCACCAGTGATTCGGACAGGGAGACCCAGTACTTC
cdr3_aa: CATSDSDRETQYF

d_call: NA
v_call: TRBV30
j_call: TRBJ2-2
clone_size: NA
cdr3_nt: TGTGCCTGGAGCGGCACCGGGGAGCTGTTTTTT
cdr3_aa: CAWSGTGELFF

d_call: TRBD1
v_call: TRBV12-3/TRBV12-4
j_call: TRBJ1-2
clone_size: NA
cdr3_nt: TGTGCCAGCTCGGGACAGGGAGGCTACACCTTC
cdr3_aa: CASSGQGGYTF

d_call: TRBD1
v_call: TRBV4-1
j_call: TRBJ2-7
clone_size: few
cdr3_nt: TGCGCCAGCAGCCAAAGAGTTTGGGACAGGGCATACGAGCAGTACTTC
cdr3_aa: CASSQRVWDRAYEQYF

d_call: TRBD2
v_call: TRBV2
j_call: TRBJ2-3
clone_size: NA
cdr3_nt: TGTGCCAGCAGTGAAGCGCGCGGGGGGGCTGGAGATACGCAGTATTTT
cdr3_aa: CASSEARGGAGDTQYF

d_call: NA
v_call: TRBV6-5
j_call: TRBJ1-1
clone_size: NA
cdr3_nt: TGTGCCAGCAGTCGACAGAAAAACACTGAAGCTTTCTTT
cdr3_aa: CASSRQKNTEAFF

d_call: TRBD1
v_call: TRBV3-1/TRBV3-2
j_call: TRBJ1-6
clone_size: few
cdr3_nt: TGTGCCAGCAGCCAAGGGTTAGGGGGCAATAATTCACCCCTCCACTTT
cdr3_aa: CASSQGLGGNNSPLHF

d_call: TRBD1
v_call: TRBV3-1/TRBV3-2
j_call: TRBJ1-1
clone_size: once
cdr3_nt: TGTGCCAGCAGCCGGGACAGGATGAACACTGAAGCTTTCTTT
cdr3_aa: CASSRDRMNTEAFF

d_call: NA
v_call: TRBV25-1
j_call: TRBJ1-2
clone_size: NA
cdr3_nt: TGTGCCAGCAGTGAATGGCAGAACTATGGCTACACCTTC
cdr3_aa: CASSEWQNYGYTF

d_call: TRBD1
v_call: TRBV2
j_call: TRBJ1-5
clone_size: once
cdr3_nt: TGTGCCAGCAGCGCTCCGGGACAGGGGAGTCAGCCCCAGCATTTT
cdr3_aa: CASSAPGQGSQPQHF

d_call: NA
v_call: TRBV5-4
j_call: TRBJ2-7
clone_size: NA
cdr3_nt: TGTGCCAGCAGCTTGGCGACAGGAGCAGCCTACGAGCAGTACTTC
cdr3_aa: CASSLATGAAYEQYF

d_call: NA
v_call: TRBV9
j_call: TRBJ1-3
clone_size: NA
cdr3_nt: TGTGCCAGCAGCGTCGAGCCCTGGGGGGATTCTGGAAACACCATATATTTT
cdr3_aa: CASSVEPWGDSGNTIYF

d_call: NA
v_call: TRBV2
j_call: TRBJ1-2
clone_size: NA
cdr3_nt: TGTGCCAGCGCGAGACATAACTATGGCTACACCTTC
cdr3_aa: CASARHNYGYTF

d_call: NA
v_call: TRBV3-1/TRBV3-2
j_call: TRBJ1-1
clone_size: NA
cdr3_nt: TGTGCCAGCAGCGACATGTTTGGCCGGAACACTGAAGCTTTCTTT
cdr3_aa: CASSDMFGRNTEAFF

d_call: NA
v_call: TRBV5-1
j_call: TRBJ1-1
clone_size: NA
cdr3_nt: TGCGCCAGCAGCTTCCGAGGGTCCGGGACTGAAGCTTTCTTT
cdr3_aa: CASSFRGSGTEAFF

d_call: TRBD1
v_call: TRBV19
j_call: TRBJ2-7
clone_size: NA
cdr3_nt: TGTGCCAGTAGTACCCCCGGGACAGGTTCCTACGAGCAGTACTTC
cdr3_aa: CASSTPGTGSYEQYF

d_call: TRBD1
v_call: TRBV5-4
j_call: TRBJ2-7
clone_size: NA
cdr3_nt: TGTGCCAGCAGTCTTAGGGACAGCTCCGAGCAGTACTTC
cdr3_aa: CASSLRDSSEQYF

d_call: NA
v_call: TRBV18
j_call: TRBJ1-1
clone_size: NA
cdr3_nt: TGTGCCAGCTCACCACGGGGCCGGAACATGAACACTGAAGCTTTCTTT
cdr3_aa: CASSPRGRNMNTEAFF

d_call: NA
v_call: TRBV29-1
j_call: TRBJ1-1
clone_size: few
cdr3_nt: TGCAGCGTTGCCCCTCAGGGTCTTGGAACTGAAGCTTTCTTT
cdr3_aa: CSVAPQGLGTEAFF

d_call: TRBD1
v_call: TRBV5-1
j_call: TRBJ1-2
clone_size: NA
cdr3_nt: TGCGCCAGCAGCTTGGTGGGACAGGAGCTATATGGCTACACCTTC
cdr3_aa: CASSLVGQELYGYTF

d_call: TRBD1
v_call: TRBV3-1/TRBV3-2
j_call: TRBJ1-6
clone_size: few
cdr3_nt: TGTGCCAGCAGGGAGGGGACAGGGGGATCACCCCTCCACTTT
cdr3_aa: CASREGTGGSPLHF

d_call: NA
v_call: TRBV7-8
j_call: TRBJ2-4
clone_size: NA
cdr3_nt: TGTGCCAGCAGCTCCGAATCGAAACTAGCCAAAAACATTCAGTACTTC
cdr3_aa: CASSSESKLAKNIQYF